This T cell receptor (beta chain) was sequenced for a study of OX40 agonist ivuxolimab in advanced cancers. This CDR3 region has 13 residues. V was pared by 4 bases and J by 3 bases, with 9 bases between. The germline CDR1 and CDR2 sequences are MNHEY and SVGAGI. Method: immunoSEQ multiplex PCR; TCRdb's copy keeps in-frame clones and lacks some. The repertoire consists of around 76,000 clones, with roughly 85% occurring once and the leading ten covering approximately 0.65%. This clonotype originated in an adult with an advanced solid tumor such as melanoma, head and neck, liver or kidney cancer. The V gene is TRBV6-5, the J gene TRBJ1-1; D remains ambiguous. Sequences were derived from CD4+ or CD8+ T cells sorted from blood, sampled in a trial of the OX40 agonist ivuxolimab. The CDR3 protein is CASSWTSYTEAFF. CDR3 DNA: TGTGCCAGCAGTTGGACCTCATACACTGAAGCTTTCTTT.